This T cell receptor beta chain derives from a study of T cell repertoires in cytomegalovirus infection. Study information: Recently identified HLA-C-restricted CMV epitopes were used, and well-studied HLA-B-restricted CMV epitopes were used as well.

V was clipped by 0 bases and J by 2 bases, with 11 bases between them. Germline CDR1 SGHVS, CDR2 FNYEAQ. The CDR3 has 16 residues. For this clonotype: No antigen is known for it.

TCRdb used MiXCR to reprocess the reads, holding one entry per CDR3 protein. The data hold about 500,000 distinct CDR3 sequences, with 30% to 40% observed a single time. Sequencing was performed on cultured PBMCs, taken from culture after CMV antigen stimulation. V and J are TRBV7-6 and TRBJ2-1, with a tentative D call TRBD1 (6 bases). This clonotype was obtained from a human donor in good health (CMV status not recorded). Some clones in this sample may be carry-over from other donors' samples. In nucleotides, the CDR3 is TGTGCCAGCAGCTTAGCGGGGGACACAACCTACAATGAGCAGTTCTTC. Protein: CASSLAGDTTYNEQFF.